The TCR beta chain under discussion was sequenced for a study of OX40 agonist ivuxolimab in advanced cancers. Study-level background: In this cohort, patients received ivuxolimab, an agonistic anti-OX40 (CD134) antibody. Of the patients, three showed partial responses, one with hepatocellular carcinoma and two with cutaneous melanoma.

Germline CDR1 is SNHLY and CDR2 is FYNNEI. Trimming removed 8 bases at V and 6 bases at J, with 14 bases between. The CDR3 consists of 14 residues. Study-wide findings and caveats: The 0.1-3.0 mg/kg partial responders had among the lowest clonal expansion. Also showing low normalized T-cell clonal expansion were some of the nonresponders.

Points on this clone: As yet, its antigen is unknown.

Libraries were prepared by immunoSEQ multiplex PCR; TCRdb keeps only in-frame clonotypes and omits some of them. Among some 30,000 clones listed, more than 80% were seen once. The sequencing used CD4+ or CD8+ T cells sorted from blood, collected in a trial of the OX40 agonist ivuxolimab. The origin of this receptor is an adult with an advanced solid tumor such as melanoma, head and neck, liver or kidney cancer. The chain recombines TRBV2 with TRBJ1-6; no firm D call. DNA of the CDR3: TGTGCCAGCCAACCGGGAGCCCCTAATTCACCCCTCCACTTT. Translation gives CASQPGAPNSPLHF.